Presented here are 6 T cell receptor beta chains from one specimen sequenced in a study of graft-versus-host responses after intestinal transplantation. Clones were sequenced by immunoSEQ multiplex PCR, and TCRdb holds only the in-frame ones, with some missing. The sample consists of under 90,000 clones, around 93% of them appearing once. No antigens are known for them. Sequencing used unstimulated CD4+ T cells sorted from spleen or lymph node cells, obtained before transplant. These receptors were taken from a human donor who was the organ donor for an intestinal transplant.

The rearrangement uses TRBV9 and TRBJ2-3; 7 nucleotides line up with TRBD2. This CDR3 region has 16 residues. The V and J ends lost 1 base and 0 bases, in that order; junction bases with no gene match: 5. Looked up from germline, CDR1 is SGDLS and CDR2 is YYNGEE. DNA of the CDR3: TGTGCCAGCAGCGTATCGGGGGGATTCAGCACAGATACGCAGTATTTT. Translating gives CASSVSGGFSTDTQYF.

This chain connects TRBV11-2 to TRBJ2-1; D perhaps matches TRBD2 (5 bases). The CDR3 has 12 amino acids. The germline CDR1 and CDR2 sequences are SGHAT and FQNNGV. V lost 0 bases to trimming and J lost 15 bases, with 12 bases between them. The CDR3 DNA is TGTGCCAGCAGCTTAGATCGAGTGGGGAGGTTCTTC. This translates into CASSLDRVGRFF. The whole variable domain, filled in from reference TRBV11-2 and TRBJ2-1, reads EAGVAQSPRYKIIEKRQSVAFWCNPISGHATLYWYQQILGQGPKLLIQFQNNGVVDDSQLPKDRFSAERLKGVDSTLKIQPAKLEDSAVYLCASSLDRVGRFFGPGTRLTVL.

This rearrangement joins TRBV7-8 to TRBJ1-1; TRBD1 matches at 8 bases. The ends lost 5 bases at V and 3 bases at J; junction bases unmatched: 2. Germline CDR1 reads SGHVS; CDR2 reads FQNEAQ. This CDR3 region has 13 residues. The chain's CDR3 is CASSQDRDTEAFF. Here the CDR3 DNA reads TGTGCCAGCAGCCAGGACAGGGACACTGAAGCTTTCTTT.

V and J are TRBV7-3 and TRBJ2-6; TRBD2 is a possible D gene (5 bases). Germline V CDR1 and CDR2: SGHTA, FQGTGA. V was pared by 5 bases and J by 0 bases, with 11 bases between. This CDR3 is 16 amino acids long. Here the CDR3 reads CASSQGLVSGANVLTF. The CDR3 nucleotides read TGTGCCAGCAGCCAAGGACTTGTCTCTGGGGCCAACGTCCTGACTTTC.

The genes are TRBV11-2 and TRBJ2-7; no firm D call. This CDR3 contains 12 residues. The germline gives CDR1 SGHAT, CDR2 FQNNGV. V shed 0 bases and J shed 9 bases, with 9 bases lying between them. The CDR3 coding sequence is TGTGCCAGCAGCTTAGACCGAGGTCCGCAGTACTTC. Amino acid sequence: CASSLDRGPQYF.

The V and J genes are TRBV5-1 and TRBJ1-4; no firm D call. This CDR3 is built from 14 residues. Looked up from germline, CDR1 is SGHRS and CDR2 is YFSETQ. Trimming left V 4 bases short and J 3 bases short, with 10 bases between. CDR3 in amino acids: CASSTGFANEKLFF. As DNA, the CDR3 is TGCGCCAGCAGCACGGGATTCGCTAATGAAAAACTGTTTTTT.